Following are 32 T cell receptor beta chains from one sample sequenced in a study of beta chain features in type 1 diabetes. The authors reverse transcribed all of the isolated RNA, so sequencing captured expressed TCRB transcripts. TCRdb keeps only in-frame clones here, not all; method: immunoSEQ multiplex PCR. The sample lists hundreds of thousands of clones, about 14% seen once, with approximately 0.038% in the top ten. Sequencing was carried out using naive CD4+ T cells from blood. The source of these receptors is a young man in good health.

The chain couples TRBV6-5 to TRBJ2-3, with unresolved D. CDR3 length equals 13 residues. V lost 8 bases and J 2 bases, leaving 11 bases between the germline ends. CDR1 is MNHEY, CDR2 SVGAGI, per germline. CDR3 in amino acids: CASHRSDTDTQYF. CDR3 bases: TGTGCCAGCCACCGTTCGGACACAGATACGCAGTATTTT.

The gene calls are TRBV5-6 and TRBJ2-1; 10 bases fit TRBD2. CDR1 is SGHDT and CDR2 is YYEEEE in the germline V gene. The CDR3 is 15 amino acids. V shed 2 bases and J 7 bases; nucleotides not matched to a gene: 6. CDR3 nucleotides: TGTGCCAGCAGCTTTGTAGCGGGGGGAGTTAATGAGCAGTTCTTC. This gives the protein CASSFVAGGVNEQFF.

The gene calls are TRBV9 and TRBJ2-3; tentatively, D is TRBD2 (5 bases). This CDR3 has 13 amino acids. With 2 bases removed from V and 3 bases from J, the gap between germline ends came to 7 bases. Germline V lookup: CDR1 SGDLS, CDR2 YYNGEE. In nucleotides, the CDR3 is TGTGCCAGCAGCGTTACGGGAACAGATACGCAGTATTTT. The encoded protein is CASSVTGTDTQYF.

This clone was seen more than once but under ten times. The chain joins TRBV2 to TRBJ2-2; no reliable D call. Germline V gene lookup returns CDR1 SNHLY and CDR2 FYNNEI. This CDR3 is 15 amino acids long. V was pared by 0 bases and J by 0 bases, with 5 bases between. CDR3 nucleotide sequence: TGTGCCAGCAGTGAAGCCGAGTCGAACACCGGGGAGCTGTTTTTT. It codes for CASSEAESNTGELFF.

This clone has a handful of counts. The chain is built from TRBV4-1 and TRBJ1-6; 7 positions match TRBD1. Unmatched junction bases numbered 11, after V lost 2 bases and J lost 7 bases. This CDR3 is built from 17 residues. CDR1 and CDR2 (germline): MGHRA, YSYEKL. The CDR3 sequence: CASSQRLGGRGNSPLHF. The DNA of the CDR3 is TGCGCCAGCAGCCAAAGACTAGGGGGCCGGGGGAATTCACCCCTCCACTTT.

This clone was observed a few times. This rearrangement joins TRBV30 to TRBJ2-1, with D perhaps matching TRBD2 (5 bases). Deletions cut 3 bases from V and 0 bases from J, with 12 bases between. The CDR3 length is 15 residues. Germline V gene data show CDR1 as GTSNPN and CDR2 as SVGIG (reference sequence). The CDR3 reads CAWSRRASSYNEQFF. The CDR3 region has the DNA TGTGCCTGGAGCAGGCGGGCCAGCTCCTACAATGAGCAGTTCTTC.

The chain employs TRBV4-3 and TRBJ1-1; D is uncertain. There are 15 residues in the CDR3. The V end was cut by 4 bases, the J end by 8 bases, with 20 bases between. The germline gives CDR1 LGHNA, CDR2 YSLEER. The chain's CDR3 is CASSRGPGGVGEAFF. The CDR3 DNA is TGCGCCAGCAGCCGAGGCCCCGGCGGGGTTGGAGAAGCTTTCTTT.

This chain connects TRBV30 to TRBJ2-1; 7 bases align to TRBD2. The CDR3 is 15 residues long. V gave up 2 bases and J gave up 7 bases; unmatched junction bases: 11. Per germline, CDR1 GTSNPN and CDR2 SVGIG (reference sequence). The CDR3 DNA follows: TGTGCCTGGAGTACTCTCCCGACTAGCCGTAATGAGCAGTTCTTC. Protein sequence: CAWSTLPTSRNEQFF.

This chain connects TRBV25-1 to TRBJ2-5; 7 nucleotides agree with TRBD2. The germline V gene has CDR1 MGHDK and CDR2 SYGVNS. Losses at the gene ends were 6 bases for V and 1 base for J; bases not matched to a gene: 8. This CDR3 is 15 amino acids long. The CDR3 region is CASSLASGSQETQYF. CDR3 DNA: TGTGCCAGCAGCCTAGCTAGCGGATCCCAAGAGACCCAGTACTTC.

The chain employs TRBV9 and TRBJ2-4; weak D call: TRBD2 (7 bases). Germline CDR1 is SGDLS and CDR2 is YYNGEE. V was shortened by 1 base and J by 3 bases, with 14 bases between the two germline ends. The CDR3 covers 16 residues. The CDR3 region has the DNA TGTGCCAGCAGCGTATCGGGGGGCGATGACAAAAACATTCAGTACTTC. This sequence encodes CASSVSGGDDKNIQYF.

V is TRBV7-9 and J is TRBJ2-7, with D tentatively TRBD1 (5 bases). Germline values: CDR1 SEHNR, CDR2 FQNEAQ (reference sequence). V was trimmed by 2 bases and J by 2 bases, leaving 16 bases between them. This CDR3 comprises 16 residues. CDR3 nucleotide sequence: TGTGCCAGCAGCTTAAAAACGCCAGGGCCGCCCTACGAGCAGTACTTC. It translates to CASSLKTPGPPYEQYF.

The rearrangement joins TRBV7-3 to TRBJ2-1; 9 bases fit TRBD2. CDR3 size: 15 residues. J gave up 4 bases and V 2 bases, and 3 bases lay outside the gene matches. Germline-derived CDR1 and CDR2 are SGHTA and FQGTGA. The CDR3 sequence is CASSLELAGYNEQFF. The CDR3 DNA reads as TGTGCCAGCAGCTTAGAACTAGCGGGTTACAATGAGCAGTTCTTC.

This clone was counted a few times. This rearrangement joins TRBV30 to TRBJ1-2; 7 bases align to TRBD1. J lost 6 bases, V lost 4 bases, and 8 bases had no gene match. In germline, CDR1 is GTSNPN, CDR2 SVGIG (reference sequence). The CDR3 contains 13 residues. The CDR3: CAWNPTGFHGYTF. In DNA form, the CDR3 reads TGTGCCTGGAACCCGACAGGGTTTCATGGCTACACCTTC.

The chain carries TRBV29-1 and TRBJ2-3, with D unclear. Germline loops: CDR1 SQVTM, CDR2 ANQGSEA. The CDR3 length is 13 residues. Trimming stripped 5 bases from V and 6 bases from J, with 15 bases between. As DNA, the CDR3 is TGCAGCGTTTCGGGTCCCGGTCCGGATACGCAGTATTTT. Its translation is CSVSGPGPDTQYF.

The chain recombines TRBV28 with TRBJ2-1; tentatively, D is TRBD1 (6 bases). In germline, CDR1 is MDHEN, CDR2 SYDVKM. V lost 6 bases to trimming and J lost 5 bases, with 11 bases between them. The CDR3 totals 13 residues. This CDR3 is CASRQTGHNEQFF. The CDR3 bases are TGTGCCAGCAGACAAACAGGGCACAATGAGCAGTTCTTC. Looking up the rest from reference TRBV28 and TRBJ2-1 gives the full variable domain: DVKVTQSSRYLVKRTGEKVFLECVQDMDHENMFWYRQDPGLGLRLIYFSYDVKMKEKGDIPEGYSVSREKKERFSLILESASTNQTSMYLCASRQTGHNEQFFGPGTRLTVL.

This clone appeared a few times. This sequence joins TRBV5-4 and TRBJ2-3, with 14 bases matching TRBD2. The CDR3 has 18 amino acids. Germline CDR1 SGHNT, CDR2 YYREEE (reference sequence). V was clipped by 4 bases and J by 4 bases; unmatched bases: 11. The CDR3 region has the DNA TGTGCCAGCAGCGCACGGATACGGACTAGCGGGGGGCCAGATACGCAGTATTTT. Translating gives CASSARIRTSGGPDTQYF.

The rearrangement uses TRBV7-2 and TRBJ2-2; D is unclear. The CDR3 has 15 amino acids. The germline V gene encodes CDR1 SGHTA and CDR2 FQGNSA. V was shortened by 1 base and J by 5 bases, with 11 bases between the two germline ends. The CDR3 protein is CASSLEFAVTGELFF. CDR3 DNA sequence: TGTGCCAGCAGCTTAGAGTTCGCGGTTACCGGGGAGCTGTTTTTT. Together with reference TRBV7-2 and TRBJ2-2, the CDR3 gives the full variable domain: GAGVSQSPSNKVTEKGKDVELRCDPISGHTALYWYRQSLGQGLEFLIYFQGNSAPDKSGLPSDRFSAERTGGSVSTLTIQRTQQEDSAVYLCASSLEFAVTGELFFGEGSRLTVL.

The chain is built from TRBV4-1 and TRBJ1-1, with D unresolved. V dropped 4 bases and J dropped 11 bases, with 20 bases sitting between them. The CDR3 runs to 14 residues. From germline, CDR1 is MGHRA and CDR2 YSYEKL. Written as DNA, the CDR3 is TGCGCCAGCAGCCCGAAAGGCAGTGTCGGGGAGGCTTTCTTT. Its protein is CASSPKGSVGEAFF.

V gene TRBV6-6 combines with J gene TRBJ1-1, with D possibly matching TRBD1 (5 bases). This CDR3 comprises 14 residues. CDR1 and CDR2 from the germline V gene are MNHNY and SVGAGI (reference sequence). Between the trimmed V and J ends, which lost 1 base and 0 bases, there was a span of 6 bases. The CDR3 loop is CASSYLTVNTEAFF. CDR3 in DNA: TGTGCCAGCAGTTACTTGACAGTGAACACTGAAGCTTTCTTT.

This clone was picked up a small number of times. The V and J genes are TRBV2 and TRBJ2-1; TRBD2 aligns across 9 bases. With 7 bases clipped from V and 10 bases from J, the junction kept 11 bases outside the gene matches. The CDR3 sequence is 14 residues long. Germline loops: CDR1 SNHLY, CDR2 FYNNEI. The CDR3 is CASIERGLAQEQFF. CDR3 DNA: TGTGCCAGCATCGAAAGGGGACTAGCTCAGGAGCAGTTCTTC.

The table lists this clone with a few counts. The V gene is TRBV4-3, the J gene TRBJ2-7; no definite D call. From germline, CDR1 is LGHNA and CDR2 YSLEER. The CDR3 is 14 amino acids. Trimming removed 0 bases at V and 4 bases at J, with 10 bases between. As DNA, the CDR3 is TGCGCCAGCAGCCAAGATGCCAGGTCTTACGAGCAGTACTTC. Protein sequence: CASSQDARSYEQYF.

V gene TRBV11-2 combines with J gene TRBJ1-4; TRBD1 aligns across 8 bases. The CDR3 covers 16 residues. V was clipped by 5 bases and J by 3 bases; unmatched bases: 8. Germline-derived CDR1 and CDR2 are SGHAT and FQNNGV. The DNA of the CDR3 is TGTGCCAGCAGCCCGAAACGGACAGGGTCTAATGAAAAACTGTTTTTT. It codes for CASSPKRTGSNEKLFF.

This clone was picked up many times. The chain couples TRBV29-1 to TRBJ2-1, with D possibly matching TRBD1 (5 bases). Trimming shortened V by 8 bases and J by 10 bases, and 15 bases separated the two germline ends. CDR1 SQVTM and CDR2 ANQGSEA come from the germline V gene. This CDR3 has 11 amino acids. CDR3 residues: CSLGRNGEQFF. DNA for the CDR3: TGCAGCCTGGGGCGGAATGGGGAGCAGTTCTTC.

The chain employs TRBV7-9 and TRBJ2-7, with D hard to call. The CDR3 covers 12 residues. The germline CDR1 and CDR2 sequences are SEHNR and FQNEAQ (reference sequence). Between the trimmed V and J ends, which lost 3 bases and 2 bases, there was a span of 5 bases. In DNA, the CDR3 is TGTGCCAGCAGCTTTATCCCCTACGAGCAGTACTTC. Its protein is CASSFIPYEQYF.

The chain links TRBV11-3 to TRBJ2-4; 12 bases map to TRBD2. Losses at the gene ends were 4 bases for V and 0 bases for J; bases not matched to a gene: 4. The V gene's germline CDR1 is SGHNT and CDR2 YENEEA. This CDR3 is built from 17 residues. CDR3 DNA: TGTGCCAGCAGCTCAAGGACTAGCGGGAAAGCCAAAAACATTCAGTACTTC. The encoded protein is CASSSRTSGKAKNIQYF.

The V gene is TRBV29-1, the J gene TRBJ2-3; D is ambiguous. The CDR3 covers 10 residues. V shed 5 bases and J shed 6 bases, with 6 bases lying between them. In germline, CDR1 is SQVTM, CDR2 ANQGSEA. CDR3 nucleotide sequence: TGCAGCGTTAAGGAGGATACGCAGTATTTT. Its translation is CSVKEDTQYF.

The rearrangement joins TRBV20-1 to TRBJ1-1; D unclear. The V end lost 5 bases, the J end lost 6 bases, and 10 bases lay between the germline ends. The germline gives CDR1 DFQATT, CDR2 SNEGSKA (reference sequence). The CDR3 has 11 amino acids. This chain's CDR3 is CSAGRVPEAFF. CDR3 coding DNA: TGCAGTGCTGGAAGGGTCCCTGAAGCTTTCTTT.

This clone was observed a few times. The chain links TRBV19 to TRBJ1-4, with a tentative D call TRBD1 (5 bases). The CDR3 is made up of 14 amino acids. Germline assignment: CDR1 LNHDA and CDR2 SQIVND (reference sequence). Deletions cut 7 bases from V and 8 bases from J, with 17 bases between. The CDR3 region has the DNA TGTGCCAGTACCGATTCAGGGCTACGCGAAAAACTGTTTTTT. This gives the protein CASTDSGLREKLFF.

This clone was recorded a few times. Additional DNA sequences in this sample encode the identical CDR3. The chain employs TRBV18 and TRBJ2-5; D unclear. The germline gives CDR1 KGHSH, CDR2 LQKENI. Trimming cost V 3 bases and J 1 base, with 6 bases left between them. This CDR3 has 13 residues. CDR3 in amino acids: CASSPLAQETQYF. In DNA form, the CDR3 reads TGTGCCAGCTCACCGTTAGCCCAAGAGACCCAGTACTTC.

A few counts support this clone. The same CDR3 is also encoded by other DNA sequences in this sample. This chain links TRBV9 with TRBJ2-1, with D tentatively TRBD1 (6 bases). Between the trimmed V and J ends, which lost 2 bases and 2 bases, there was a span of 11 bases. The CDR3 spans 15 residues. Germline CDR1 and CDR2: SGDLS and YYNGEE. The CDR3 sequence is CASSVLAGAYNEQFF. Written as DNA, the CDR3 is TGTGCCAGCAGCGTCTTGGCAGGGGCCTACAATGAGCAGTTCTTC.

The chain links TRBV25-1 to TRBJ1-2, with 12 positions matching TRBD1. J was trimmed by 5 bases and V by 6 bases; bases with no gene match: 10. This CDR3 is 16 amino acids long. Germline CDR1 is MGHDK and CDR2 is SYGVNS. CDR3: CASSPPGTGGRYGYTF. As DNA, the CDR3 is TGTGCCAGCAGCCCCCCCGGGACAGGGGGCCGTTATGGCTACACCTTC.

This clone occurred a few times. The chain combines TRBV2 with TRBJ2-5; D may be TRBD1 (7 bases). This CDR3 has 17 amino acids. The V gene lost 4 bases and the J gene lost 3 bases, with 21 bases spanning the gap. Germline V lookup: CDR1 SNHLY, CDR2 FYNNEI. CDR3 coding DNA: TGTGCCAGCAGTGCCGACCGCGGGACAGTACAAGAAGAGACCCAGTACTTC. It specifies CASSADRGTVQEETQYF.